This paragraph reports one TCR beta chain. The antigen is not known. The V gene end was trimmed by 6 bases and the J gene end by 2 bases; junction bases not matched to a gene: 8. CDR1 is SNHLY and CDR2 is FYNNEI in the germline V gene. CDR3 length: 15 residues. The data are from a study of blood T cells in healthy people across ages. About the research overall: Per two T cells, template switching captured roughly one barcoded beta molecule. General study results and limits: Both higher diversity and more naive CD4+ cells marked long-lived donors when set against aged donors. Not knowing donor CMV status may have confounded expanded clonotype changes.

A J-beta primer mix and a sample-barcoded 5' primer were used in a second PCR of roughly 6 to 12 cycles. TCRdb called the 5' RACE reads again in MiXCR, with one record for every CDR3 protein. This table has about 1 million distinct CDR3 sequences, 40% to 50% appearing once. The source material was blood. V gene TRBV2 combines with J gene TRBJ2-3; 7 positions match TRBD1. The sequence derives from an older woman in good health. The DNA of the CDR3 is TGTGCCAGCAGCCTAAACAGGGGCAACACAGATACGCAGTATTTT. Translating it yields CASSLNRGNTDTQYF. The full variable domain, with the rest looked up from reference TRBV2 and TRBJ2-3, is EPEVTQTPSHQVTQMGQEVILRCVPISNHLYFYWYRQILGQKVEFLVSFYNNEISEKSEIFDDQFSVERPDGSNFTLKIRSTKLEDSAMYFCASSLNRGNTDTQYFGPGTRLTVL.